Reported below is one T cell receptor (beta chain). Its specificity is unknown. These data belong to a study of shared clonotypes between healthy human individuals. Study-wide findings and caveats: Generation probabilities of non-shared clonotypes were lower (relative to those shared by all four donors). Sharing of clonotypes among donors was expected to vary with sequencing depth. The study found 4.5% to 6% of naive CD4 clonotypes shared across four donors.

Original processing methods: Quality scores were absent from the junction-only immunoSEQ sequences, so filtering differed. Generated by immunoSEQ multiplex PCR, the TCRdb table keeps only in-frame clones and is missing some. That table supplies the V and J calls and clone size; D and trimming were determined from the DNA. Of around 690,000 clones listed, around 90% were seen once; the top ten hold 30% to 40%. The CDR3 covers 15 residues. Trimming shortened V by 5 bases and J by 4 bases, and 18 bases separated the two germline ends. CDR1 and CDR2 (germline): MDHEN, SYDVKM. The clonotype was recovered from a man younger than 30 in good health. Some clones in this sample may be carry-over from other donors' samples. The sample taken for sequencing was memory CD8+ T cells from PBMCs. Subset given: CD45RO+ cells pooled with CCR7-negative TemRA cells. The chain uses TRBV28 and TRBJ2-7; D is possibly TRBD1 or TRBD2 (6 bases each). Here the CDR3 reads CASSPIVQGRYEQYF. The CDR3 nucleotides read TGTGCCAGCAGTCCCATCGTCCAGGGGAGGTACGAGCAGTACTTC.